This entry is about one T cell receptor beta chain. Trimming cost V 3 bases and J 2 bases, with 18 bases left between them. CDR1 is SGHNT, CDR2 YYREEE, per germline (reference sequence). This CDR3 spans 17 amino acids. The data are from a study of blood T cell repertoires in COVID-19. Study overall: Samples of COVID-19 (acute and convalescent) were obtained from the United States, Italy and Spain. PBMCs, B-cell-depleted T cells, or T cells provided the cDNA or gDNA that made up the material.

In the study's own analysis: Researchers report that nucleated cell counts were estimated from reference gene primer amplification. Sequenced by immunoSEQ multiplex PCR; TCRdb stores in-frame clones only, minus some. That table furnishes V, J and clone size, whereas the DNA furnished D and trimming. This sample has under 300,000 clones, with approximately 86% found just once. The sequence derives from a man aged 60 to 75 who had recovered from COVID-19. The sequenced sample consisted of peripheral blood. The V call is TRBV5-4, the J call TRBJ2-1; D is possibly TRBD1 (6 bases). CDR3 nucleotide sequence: TGTGCCAGCAGCTCCCAACCAGGGGCCCCTACCTACAATGAGCAGTTCTTC. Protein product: CASSSQPGAPTYNEQFF. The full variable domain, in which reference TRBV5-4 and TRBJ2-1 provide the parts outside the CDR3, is ETGVTQSPTHLIKTRGQQVTLRCSSQSGHNTVSWYQQALGQGPQFIFQYYREEENGRGNFPPRFSGLQFPNYSSELNVNALELDDSALYLCASSSQPGAPTYNEQFFGPGTRLTVL.